This TCR beta chain derives from a study of blood T cell repertoires in COVID-19. At the level of the study: From T cells, B-cell-depleted T cells, or PBMCs came the material, which was cDNA or gDNA.

In the study's own analysis: Estimation of nucleated cell counts was performed using reference gene primer amplification. The assay was immunoSEQ multiplex PCR, and TCRdb's table has in-frame clones only and misses some. The D gene and trimming were derived from the DNA, and the V and J assignments and clone size from that table. The table has about 210,000 clones, about 86% seen once. Self-reported history from a screening survey and questionnaire set each donor's cohort. V was pared by 4 bases and J by 2 bases, with 7 bases of the junction left unmatched. The CDR3 runs 15 residues. Germline V CDR1 and CDR2: MNHEY, SVGEGT.

This chain uses TRBV6-2 or TRBV6-3 with TRBJ1-2; 7 nucleotides agree with TRBD1. This receptor was taken from a woman aged 45-59 years with acute COVID-19. The sequencing sample was made of PBMCs or T cells enriched from blood (not recorded which). The CDR3 region is CASSSQQGTNYGYTF. The CDR3 nucleotides read TGTGCCAGCAGTTCCCAACAGGGGACCAACTATGGCTACACCTTC.